These 19 T cell receptor beta chains share one sample of origin, sequenced in a study of T cells in Graves' hyperthyroidism and ophthalmopathy. From RNA transcripts, TCR beta CDR3 regions were amplified. The HTBI set primed first-round TCR CDR3 RT-PCR. TCRdb reprocessed the multiplex PCR reads with MiXCR, giving one entry per CDR3 protein. The data contain some 300,000 distinct CDR3 sequences, around 16% of them singletons. The specimen sequenced was blood. The receptors originated from a man under 40 with Graves' hyperthyroidism.

In its sample, this clonotype was seen many times. The gene calls are TRBV20-1 and TRBJ2-5; D is ambiguous. CDR1 DFQATT and CDR2 SNEGSKA come from the germline V gene (reference sequence). This CDR3 contains 11 residues. V lost 6 bases and J 5 bases, leaving 10 bases between the germline ends. The CDR3 protein is CSAPLGETQYF. CDR3 DNA sequence: TGCAGTGCCCCCTTAGGCGAGACCCAGTACTTC.

This clonotype has at least ten counts. The gene calls are TRBV28 and TRBJ2-6; D unclear. From germline, CDR1 is MDHEN and CDR2 SYDVKM. The CDR3 has 17 residues. V lost 5 bases to trimming and J lost 0 bases, with 14 bases between them. In DNA form, the CDR3 reads TGTGCCAGCAGTGGCCTCCCTCCAACCTCTGGGGCCAACGTCCTGACTTTC. This sequence encodes CASSGLPPTSGANVLTF.

This rearrangement joins TRBV7-9 to TRBJ2-5; TRBD2 matches 10 bases. Looked up from germline, CDR1 is SEHNR and CDR2 is FQNEAQ (reference sequence). The CDR3 runs 13 residues. With V trimmed by 10 bases and J by 2 bases, 4 bases remained unmatched. The DNA of the CDR3 is TGTGCCACCTCACTAGCGGGACAAGAGACCCAGTACTTC. Protein product: CATSLAGQETQYF. Combining the CDR3 with reference TRBV7-9 and TRBJ2-5 gives the whole variable domain DTGVSQNPRHKITKRGQNVTFRCDPISEHNRLYWYRQTLGQGPEFLTYFQNEAQLEKSRLLSDRFSAERPKGSFSTLEIQRTEQGDSAMYLCATSLAGQETQYFGPGTRLLVL.

This clonotype has at least ten counts. The rearrangement links TRBV9 to TRBJ2-7; D is perhaps TRBD2 (5 bases). Germline CDR1 and CDR2: SGDLS and YYNGEE. The CDR3 sequence is 14 residues long. With 0 bases removed from V and 6 bases from J, the gap between germline ends came to 13 bases. CDR3 in DNA: TGTGCCAGCAGCGTAGAGCCTAGCTCCGGCGAGCAGTACTTC. It is translated as CASSVEPSSGEQYF.

The rearrangement joins TRBV29-1 to TRBJ2-1; D is unclear. Trimming stripped 4 bases from V and 0 bases from J, with 7 bases between. Germline V lookup: CDR1 SQVTM, CDR2 ANQGSEA. CDR3 length equals 13 residues. In DNA form, the CDR3 reads TGCAGCGTTGGCTCCAGCTCCTACAATGAGCAGTTCTTC. This codes for CSVGSSSYNEQFF.

CDR3 in DNA: TGTGCCTGGAGCCGGGACATTTACGGAAACACCATATATTTT. Its protein product is CAWSRDIYGNTIYF. The rearrangement uses TRBV30 and TRBJ1-3; the D gene is possibly TRBD1 (6 bases). V was shortened by 3 bases and J by 4 bases, with 13 bases between the two germline ends. The V gene's germline CDR1 is GTSNPN and CDR2 SVGIG (reference sequence). The CDR3 is 14 residues long.

This clonotype was seen a handful of times. The V call is TRBV27, the J call TRBJ1-5; tentatively, D is TRBD1 (6 bases). Germline values: CDR1 MNHEY, CDR2 SMNVEV (reference sequence). There are 15 residues in the CDR3. The V end lost 3 bases, the J end lost 2 bases, and 11 bases lay between the germline ends. The CDR3, as DNA: TGTGCCAGCAGTTTTACAGGGCGAGGCAATCAGCCCCAGCATTTT. It is translated as CASSFTGRGNQPQHF.

This clonotype appeared a few times. V and J are TRBV20-1 and TRBJ1-1; a weak D match, TRBD1 (6 bases). V lost 3 bases and J lost 4, with 12 bases in between. Germline-derived CDR1 and CDR2 are DFQATT and SNEGSKA (reference sequence). CDR3 length equals 13 residues. The CDR3 region has the DNA TGCAGTGCTAGCAGGGGCACGGGCACTGAAGCTTTCTTT. Translating gives CSASRGTGTEAFF.

The sample holds many counts of this clonotype. The chain joins TRBV11-1 to TRBJ2-7, with a weak D call TRBD1 (6 bases). The V end was cut by 0 bases, the J end by 4 bases, with 13 bases between. Germline V CDR1 and CDR2: SGHAT, FQDESV (reference sequence). The CDR3 is made up of 15 amino acids. In DNA form, the CDR3 reads TGTGCCAGCAGCTTAGCGACAGGATTTGGATACGAGCAGTACTTC. Translating it yields CASSLATGFGYEQYF.

This clonotype has at least ten counts. This chain uses TRBV28 with TRBJ2-1; the D gene is possibly TRBD2 (6 bases). Trimming stripped 3 bases from V and 6 bases from J, with 12 bases between. This CDR3 contains 14 residues. Per the germline V gene, CDR1 is MDHEN and CDR2 is SYDVKM. CDR3 residues: CASSLLADTNEQFF. The CDR3 DNA reads as TGTGCCAGCAGTTTGTTAGCGGACACCAATGAGCAGTTCTTC.

The table lists this clonotype with many counts. The chain joins TRBV12-3 or TRBV12-4 to TRBJ2-3; D gene unclear. The V and J ends lost 6 bases and 2 bases respectively, with 12 bases between them. The CDR3 is made up of 14 amino acids. This chain's CDR3 is CASSFWRLTDTQYF. The CDR3 coding sequence is TGTGCCAGCAGCTTTTGGAGACTCACAGATACGCAGTATTTT.

This clonotype turned up a few times. The rearrangement links TRBV20-1 to TRBJ1-5; D gene uncertain. Trimming shortened V by 7 bases and J by 4 bases, and 17 bases separated the two germline ends. CDR1 DFQATT and CDR2 SNEGSKA come from the germline V gene (reference sequence). This CDR3 is 14 amino acids long. Here the CDR3 reads CSVISGRRNQPQHF. The CDR3 DNA reads as TGCAGTGTCATTTCCGGGAGAAGGAATCAGCCCCAGCATTTT.

This clonotype was seen at least ten times. V is TRBV7-8 and J is TRBJ1-1; D remains unclear. Germline CDR1 is SGHVS and CDR2 is FQNEAQ. V was cut by 1 base and J by 3 bases, with 12 bases left in between. The CDR3 runs to 15 residues. The DNA for the CDR3 is TGTGCCAGCAGCTTAGACACCGTGGGTGACACTGAAGCTTTCTTT. Translated: CASSLDTVGDTEAFF.

This clonotype showed up many times. V is TRBV12-3 or TRBV12-4 and J is TRBJ1-4; TRBD1 is a possible D gene (5 bases). The CDR3 runs 14 residues. Trimming pared 2 bases from V and 5 bases from J, leaving 9 bases between. The DNA of the CDR3 is TGTGCCAGCAGTTTAATGGGACCGAATGAAAAACTGTTTTTT. Translated, it gives CASSLMGPNEKLFF.

The rearrangement links TRBV5-1 to TRBJ2-5, with a possible D match to TRBD2 (6 bases). In germline, CDR1 is SGHRS, CDR2 YFSETQ. V was pared by 0 bases and J by 2 bases, with 11 bases between. The CDR3 is 15 residues long. Here the CDR3 reads CASSLEVAGQETQYF. DNA for the CDR3: TGCGCCAGCAGCTTGGAGGTTGCGGGGCAAGAGACCCAGTACTTC.

This clonotype has at least ten counts. The J gene is TRBJ1-2, the V gene TRBV2, with TRBD1 matching over 10 bases. The CDR3 runs to 17 residues. The trim removed 1 base at V and 7 bases at J, leaving 12 bases unmatched. The germline CDR1 and CDR2 sequences are SNHLY and FYNNEI. The CDR3 reads CASSEEGTGAFGVGYTF. CDR3 in DNA: TGTGCCAGCAGTGAAGAAGGGACAGGGGCATTCGGCGTTGGCTACACCTTC.

This clonotype was seen a few times. The V and J genes are TRBV7-8 and TRBJ2-7; perhaps TRBD1 as D (5 bases). The CDR3 is 15 residues long. Trimming took 3 bases from V and 3 from J, leaving 15 bases between them. Germline V gives CDR1 SGHVS, CDR2 FQNEAQ. The CDR3 nucleotides read TGTGCCAGCAGCTTGAGGCAGGGTCAGGTCTACGAGCAGTACTTC. This translates into CASSLRQGQVYEQYF.

There are many counts of this clonotype. The V and J genes are TRBV27 and TRBJ2-1; D gene uncertain. The CDR3 runs 18 residues. The germline CDR1 and CDR2 sequences are MNHEY and SMNVEV (reference sequence). The V end lost 0 bases, the J end lost 4 bases, and 19 bases lay between the germline ends. CDR3 loop: CASSLSPWIGAPYNEQFF. The CDR3 DNA follows: TGTGCCAGCAGTTTATCTCCCTGGATAGGAGCACCGTACAATGAGCAGTTCTTC.

There are many counts of this clonotype. This CDR3 is CASTWTGNVNSPLHF. CDR3 nucleotides: TGTGCCAGCACCTGGACAGGGAACGTTAATTCACCCCTCCACTTT. The chain uses TRBV13 and TRBJ1-6, with TRBD1 matching 8 bases. V lost 7 bases, J lost 6 bases, and 8 bases stayed unmatched. From germline, CDR1 is PRHDT and CDR2 FYEKMQ (reference sequence). This CDR3 region has 15 residues.